This passage covers 18 T cell receptor beta chains from one sample sequenced in a study of PD-1 blockade in classical Hodgkin lymphoma. The method was immunoSEQ multiplex PCR; TCRdb's version includes in-frame clones alone and lacks a portion of them. In the table there are 50,000 to 65,000 clones, about 89% of which are singletons. The time point here: cycle 4 day 1 (C4D1), after more than five weeks of nivolumab. No patient escaped relapse after autologous stem cell transplantation, and brentuximab vedotin exposure varied. Source: peripheral blood mononuclear cells (PBMCs), taken before the fourth cycle of nivolumab. These receptors came from a human donor with classical Hodgkin lymphoma.

The rearrangement uses TRBV7-8 and TRBJ1-2; D is perhaps TRBD1 (6 bases). This CDR3 has 13 amino acids. The ends were cut back, 5 bases at V and 8 bases at J, with 15 bases in the middle. Germline assignment: CDR1 SGHVS and CDR2 FQNEAQ. The CDR3 region is CASSLGQRRGYTF. The CDR3 coding sequence is TGTGCCAGCAGCCTTGGACAGAGAAGGGGCTACACCTTC.

V usage is TRBV5-1 and J usage is TRBJ1-1; D unclear. CDR3 length: 13 amino acids. V shed 1 base and J shed 5 bases, with 9 bases lying between them. Germline lookup yields CDR1 SGHRS and CDR2 YFSETQ. CDR3 coding DNA: TGCGCCAGCAGCTTGACCGGAGGGACTGAAGCTTTCTTT. This encodes CASSLTGGTEAFF.

CDR3 coding DNA: TGTGCCTGGAGTGTACAGGGGGTCCAGCCCCAGCATTTT. Translating gives CAWSVQGVQPQHF. The rearrangement links TRBV30 to TRBJ1-5, with TRBD1 identical over 8 bases. Trimming took 0 bases from V and 7 from J; bases not matched to a gene: 2. This CDR3 is built from 13 residues. Germline-derived CDR1 and CDR2 are GTSNPN and SVGIG (reference sequence).

The chain has TRBV27 and TRBJ2-1; maybe TRBD1 (5 bases). Trimming removed 4 bases at V and 3 bases at J, with 10 bases between. The germline CDR1 and CDR2 sequences are MNHEY and SMNVEV (reference sequence). This CDR3 spans 14 amino acids. The CDR3 nucleotides are TGTGCCAGCAGTTCGGACGACAGCTACAATGAGCAGTTCTTC. Translation gives CASSSDDSYNEQFF.

The chain joins TRBV30 to TRBJ1-5; 7 bases match TRBD1. CDR1 and CDR2 (germline): GTSNPN, SVGIG (reference sequence). The CDR3 loop spans 16 amino acids. Losses at the gene ends were 0 bases for V and 0 bases for J; bases not matched to a gene: 5. In nucleotides, the CDR3 is TGTGCCTGGAGTGTGGGACAGCGCTATAGCAATCAGCCCCAGCATTTT. Protein: CAWSVGQRYSNQPQHF. Using reference TRBV30 and TRBJ1-5 for the parts outside the CDR3, the full variable domain is SQTIHQWPATLVQPVGSPLSLECTVEGTSNPNLYWYRQAAGRGLQLLFYSVGIGQISSEVPQNLSASRPQDRQFILSSKKLLLSDSGFYLCAWSVGQRYSNQPQHFGDGTRLSIL.

This sequence joins TRBV18 and TRBJ2-7; possibly TRBD1 for D (6 bases). The CDR3 runs to 17 residues. Trimming left V 4 bases short and J 7 bases short, with 26 bases between. Germline lookup yields CDR1 KGHSH and CDR2 LQKENI. The CDR3: CASSRTDIRRERREQYF. CDR3 nucleotides: TGTGCCAGCTCACGGACAGACATCCGGAGAGAGCGGAGGGAGCAGTACTTC.

The rearrangement joins TRBV6-6 to TRBJ1-4; D ambiguous. This CDR3 region has 12 residues. V was clipped by 4 bases and J by 7 bases, with 7 bases between them. Per the germline V gene, CDR1 is MNHNY and CDR2 is SVGAGI (reference sequence). The CDR3 reads CASSSAGEKLFF. The CDR3 coding sequence is TGTGCCAGCAGTTCGGCGGGTGAAAAACTGTTTTTT.

Concerning this clone: The same CDR3 arises from other DNA sequences in this sample as well. The chain carries TRBV5-1 and TRBJ2-3; D gene ambiguous. Germline-derived CDR1 and CDR2 are SGHRS and YFSETQ. Trimming cost V 0 bases and J 1 base, with 9 bases left between them. The CDR3 runs 15 residues. CDR3 in amino acids: CASSLAVVGTDTQYF. The CDR3 DNA reads as TGCGCCAGCAGCTTGGCAGTTGTGGGCACAGATACGCAGTATTTT.

The chain has TRBV2 and TRBJ2-7; D is unresolved. CDR3 length: 12 residues. V lost 7 bases and J lost 4, with 11 bases in between. Per the germline V gene, CDR1 is SNHLY and CDR2 is FYNNEI. CDR3 region: CASMASSYEQYF. The CDR3 coding sequence is TGTGCCAGCATGGCATCTTCTTACGAGCAGTACTTC.

This sequence joins TRBV6-5 and TRBJ1-6, with a weak D call TRBD1 (5 bases). There are 14 residues in the CDR3. V lost 5 bases, J lost 10 bases, and 15 bases lay in between. Germline CDR1 is MNHEY and CDR2 is SVGAGI. CDR3 in DNA: TGTGCCAGCAGTCCCGGGGGAGGAAGGTCACCCCTCCACTTT. Its protein is CASSPGGGRSPLHF.

The chain recombines TRBV2 with TRBJ2-5; possible D gene TRBD2, 7 bases. Germline CDR1 reads SNHLY; CDR2 reads FYNNEI. The CDR3 sequence is 12 residues long. V lost 6 bases and J 5 bases, leaving 10 bases between the germline ends. The CDR3 sequence is CASRGGAETQYF. CDR3 coding DNA: TGTGCCAGCAGAGGGGGGGCTGAGACCCAGTACTTC.

V usage is TRBV10-3 and J usage is TRBJ1-5; D unresolved. The V end lost 0 bases, the J end lost 6 bases, and 12 bases lay between the germline ends. The germline gives CDR1 ENHRY, CDR2 SYGVKD. CDR3 length: 15 amino acids. Here the CDR3 DNA reads TGTGCCATCAGTGAGTCGAGGGCAAGTTTTCAGCCCCAGCATTTT. Translated, it gives CAISESRASFQPQHF.

The chain recombines TRBV9 with TRBJ2-5; 8 bases agree with TRBD2. Trimming cost V 6 bases and J 0 bases; bases outside gene matches: 4. This CDR3 comprises 14 residues. In germline, CDR1 is SGDLS, CDR2 YYNGEE. CDR3 loop: CASTTAGDQETQYF. CDR3 bases: TGTGCCAGCACCACAGCGGGGGACCAAGAGACCCAGTACTTC.

The chain is built from TRBV7-9 and TRBJ2-1; D gene uncertain. The germline gives CDR1 SEHNR, CDR2 FQNEAQ (reference sequence). Trimming stripped 3 bases from V and 8 bases from J, with 11 bases between. The CDR3 contains 13 residues. CDR3 region: CASSLVFQDEQFF. The DNA of the CDR3 is TGTGCCAGCAGCTTGGTTTTTCAAGATGAGCAGTTCTTC.

This sequence joins TRBV7-9 and TRBJ2-4; D uncertain. The V end was cut by 5 bases, the J end by 5 bases, with 22 bases between. CDR1 and CDR2 (germline): SEHNR, FQNEAQ (reference sequence). CDR3 size: 17 residues. The CDR3 reads CASSPTPAFSDQNIQYF. The CDR3 DNA reads TGTGCCAGCAGCCCAACCCCCGCGTTCTCAGACCAAAACATTCAGTACTTC.

The V gene is TRBV7-2, the J gene TRBJ1-1; TRBD1 matches at 9 bases. CDR1 is SGHTA, CDR2 FQGNSA, per germline. The length of the CDR3 is 17 residues. J was trimmed by 0 bases and V by 1 base; bases with no gene match: 6. The CDR3 is CASSLVPGQGMNTEAFF. CDR3 DNA: TGTGCCAGCAGCTTAGTCCCGGGACAGGGTATGAACACTGAAGCTTTCTTT.

The genes are TRBV7-9 and TRBJ2-7; D unclear. V lost 8 bases, J lost 4 bases, and 12 bases lay in between. From germline, CDR1 is SEHNR and CDR2 FQNEAQ (reference sequence). The CDR3 spans 12 residues. Here the CDR3 reads CASGRAGYEQYF. The CDR3 DNA reads TGTGCCAGCGGGCGCGCTGGGTACGAGCAGTACTTC.

V gene TRBV2 combines with J gene TRBJ1-1; the D gene is possibly TRBD1 (6 bases). CDR1 SNHLY and CDR2 FYNNEI come from the germline V gene. V lost 3 bases and J 8 bases, leaving 10 bases between the germline ends. The CDR3 contains 12 residues. CDR3 in DNA: TGTGCCAGCAGTGAGGGGGCGCGGGAAGCTTTCTTT. It translates to CASSEGAREAFF.